This T cell receptor beta chain was found in a study of blood T cell repertoires in COVID-19. About the study: Among Cohort 3 donors, those recovered had two negative PCRs, clearance, or symptom resolution. Whether acute or convalescent, the COVID-19 samples came from the United States, Italy and Spain.

In the original processing: From reference gene primer amplification, estimates of nucleated cell counts were derived. Assay: immunoSEQ multiplex PCR; the TCRdb copy retains only in-frame clones and omits some. Clonal size and the V and J genes are those of that table, whereas D and trimming came from the DNA. The data contain around 200,000 clones, roughly nine tenths of them singletons. Across fewer than 25 US areas, participants ranged in age from about 18 to 100 years. The CDR3 has 15 residues. V lost 3 bases and J lost 1, with 13 bases in between. Looked up from germline, CDR1 is SGHDT and CDR2 is YYEEEE.

This clonotype was sampled from a woman aged 50 to 60 in a cohort exposed to, infected with or recovered from COVID-19 (not recorded which). The chain joins TRBV5-6 to TRBJ1-1; D might be TRBD1 (6 bases). The sequenced sample was PBMCs or T cells enriched from blood (not recorded which). The CDR3 bases are TGTGCCAGCAGCTATACAGGGATATGGAACACTGAAGCTTTCTTT. Translated, it gives CASSYTGIWNTEAFF. The full variable domain, its missing parts supplied by reference TRBV5-6 and TRBJ1-1, is DAGVTQSPTHLIKTRGQQVTLRCSPKSGHDTVSWYQQALGQGPQFIFQYYEEEERQRGNFPDRFSGHQFPNYSSELNVNALLLGDSALYLCASSYTGIWNTEAFFGQGTRLTVV.